This T cell receptor beta chain was recorded in a study of cytomegalovirus exposure and HLA in healthy donors. Study-level results: The authors later linked a missense DCLRE1C variant to TCR beta V- and J-gene trimming.

Note on this clone: Its target is unknown.

The PCR employed 60 Vbeta primers together with 13 Jbeta primers. Sequencing was performed with immunoSEQ multiplex PCR; in TCRdb, only in-frame clones are kept and a portion is missing. The table records 120,000 to 150,000 clones, over 60% of them present only once. Sequences were obtained from PBMCs. The clonotype originates from a middle-aged man in good health and CMV-seronegative.

This chain's CDR3 is CASSSRTNTGELFF. CDR3 nucleotides: TGTGCCAGCAGTTCGAGGACAAATACCGGGGAGCTGTTTTTT. The chain couples TRBV25-1 to TRBJ2-2; D possibly corresponds to TRBD1 (5 bases). Germline-derived CDR1 and CDR2 are MGHDK and SYGVNS. The CDR3 is made up of 14 amino acids. V was clipped by 5 bases and J by 5 bases, with 12 bases between them.